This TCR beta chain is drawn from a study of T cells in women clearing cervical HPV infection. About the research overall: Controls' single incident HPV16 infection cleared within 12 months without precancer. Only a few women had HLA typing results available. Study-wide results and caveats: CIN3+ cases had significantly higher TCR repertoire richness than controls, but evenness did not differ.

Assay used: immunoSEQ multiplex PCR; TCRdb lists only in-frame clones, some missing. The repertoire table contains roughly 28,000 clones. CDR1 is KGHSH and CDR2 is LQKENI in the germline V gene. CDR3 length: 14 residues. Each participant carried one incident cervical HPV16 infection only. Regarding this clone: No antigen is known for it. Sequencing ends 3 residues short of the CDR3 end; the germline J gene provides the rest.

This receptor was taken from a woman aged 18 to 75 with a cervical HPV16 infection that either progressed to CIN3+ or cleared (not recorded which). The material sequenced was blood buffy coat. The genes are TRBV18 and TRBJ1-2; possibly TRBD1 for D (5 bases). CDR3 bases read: TGTGCCAGCTCACCCAGTCGGGGGAACTACGAC. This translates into CASSPSRGNYD. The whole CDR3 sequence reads CASSPSRGNYDYTF.